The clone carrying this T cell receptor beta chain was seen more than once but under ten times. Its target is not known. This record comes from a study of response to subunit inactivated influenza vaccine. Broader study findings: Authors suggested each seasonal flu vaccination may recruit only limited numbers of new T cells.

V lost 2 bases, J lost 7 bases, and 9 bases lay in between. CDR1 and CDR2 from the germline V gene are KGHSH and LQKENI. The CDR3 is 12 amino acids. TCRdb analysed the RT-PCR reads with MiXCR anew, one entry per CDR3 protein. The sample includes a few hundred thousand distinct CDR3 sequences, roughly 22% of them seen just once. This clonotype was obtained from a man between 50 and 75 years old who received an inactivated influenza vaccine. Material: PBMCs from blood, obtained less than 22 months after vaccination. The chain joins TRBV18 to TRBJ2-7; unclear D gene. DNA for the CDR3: TGTGCCAGCTCACCAGATTGGACGGAGCAGTACTTC. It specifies CASSPDWTEQYF.